This T cell receptor (beta chain) was found in a study of Ad26.COV2.S vaccination and SARS-CoV-2 variants. General study findings and limits: People given the vaccine had a wider spike-specific TCR breadth than placebo recipients did. Placebo recipients and vaccine recipients were similar in non-spike TCR breadth.

The repertoire was sequenced with immunoSEQ multiplex PCR; TCRdb's copy has only in-frame clones and lacks some. The sample records about 680,000 clones, roughly 90% being singletons. A word on this clone: What it binds is unknown.

Treatment noted: roughly 18 received Ad26.COV2.S at low or high dose, single or two shots; 5 received placebo; per-sample allocation not given. Collection of samples fell on day 63 after the first vaccine or placebo injection. An adult of 18-55 years in Boston served as donor. It was Wuhan-strain SARS-CoV-2 spike that the Ad26 vaccine vector expressed. This receptor was taken from a person aged 18-60 years who received the Ad26.COV2.S COVID-19 vaccine or a placebo. The source was peripheral blood, collected in a trial of Ad26.COV2.S vaccine versus placebo.

This CDR3 is CASSIVGVLGYTF. The DNA for the CDR3 is TGTGCCAGTAGTATAGTCGGGGTATTGGGCTACACCTTC. The rearrangement links TRBV19 to TRBJ1-2; D call uncertain. Per the germline V gene, CDR1 is LNHDA and CDR2 is SQIVND (reference sequence). This CDR3 has 13 amino acids. The germline V and J ends were trimmed by 1 base and 8 bases, with 11 bases remaining between them.